The 23 T cell receptor beta chains reported below all come from one sample, sequenced in a study of blood T cell repertoires in COVID-19 (dated by TCRdb to the early 2020s). Library generation was performed with the immunoSEQ multiplex PCR assay. Not all clones reach the TCRdb copy of this immuneACCESS table, which keeps in-frame sequences only. Checked studies attribute under half of the gap to unresolved V genes and leave the rest unexplained. Present in this sample are 60,000 to 80,000 clones, around nine tenths of which were seen just once. The ten largest account for around 3.7% of the sample. The sequenced material came from peripheral blood. These receptors were taken from a human donor in a cohort sampled during active COVID-19.

The J gene is TRBJ2-1, the V gene TRBV30, with 7 bases identical to TRBD1. The germline V gene has CDR1 GTSNPN and CDR2 SVGIG (reference sequence). The CDR3 totals 14 residues. Trimming removed 5 bases from V and 4 bases from J; junction bases left unmatched: 8. The CDR3 region has the DNA TGTGCCTGGGCCCTAGGGACAGCTTACAATGAGCAGTTCTTC. It codes for CAWALGTAYNEQFF.

V and J are TRBV19 and TRBJ2-3, with D possibly matching TRBD2 (6 bases). The V end lost 0 bases, the J end lost 1 base, and 17 bases lay between the germline ends. The CDR3 is 18 residues long. Germline V gene data show CDR1 as LNHDA and CDR2 as SQIVND (reference sequence). The DNA for the CDR3 is TGTGCCAGTAGTATAGAACCCTTGGGGGGTCTTGGCACAGATACGCAGTATTTT. This sequence encodes CASSIEPLGGLGTDTQYF.

CDR3 sequence reads: CASSPGQGMETQYF. The CDR3, as DNA: TGTGCCAGCAGTCCCGGACAGGGGATGGAGACCCAGTACTTC. The chain is built from TRBV2 and TRBJ2-5; 9 bases map to TRBD1. Germline V gene sequence: CDR1 SNHLY, CDR2 FYNNEI. CDR3 length: 14 amino acids. Germline trimming cut 5 bases from V and 5 bases from J; bases unmatched to any gene: 6.

The chain employs TRBV4-3 and TRBJ2-1; TRBD2 agrees at 8 bases. From germline, CDR1 is LGHNA and CDR2 YSLEER. Trimming cost V 1 base and J 6 bases; bases outside gene matches: 8. The CDR3 is made up of 16 amino acids. The CDR3 here is CASSQASGWGGNEQFF. The CDR3 DNA sequence: TGCGCCAGCAGCCAAGCTAGCGGGTGGGGCGGCAATGAGCAGTTCTTC.

CDR3 DNA sequence: TGTGCCAGCAGCTTCGGCGGGAACCCGGGCAATGAGCAGTTCTTC. Amino acids: CASSFGGNPGNEQFF. The chain links TRBV14 to TRBJ2-1; tentative D call: TRBD2 (6 bases). The germline V gene encodes CDR1 SGHDN and CDR2 FVKESK. V lost 5 bases, J lost 6 bases, and 17 bases lay in between. The CDR3 runs to 15 residues.

This clone has more than one count but fewer than ten. V and J are TRBV9 and TRBJ2-7; 7 bases line up with TRBD2. The CDR3 covers 14 residues. Per the germline V gene, CDR1 is SGDLS and CDR2 is YYNGEE. The V and J ends lost 4 bases and 5 bases, in that order; junction bases with no gene match: 9. CDR3 coding DNA: TGTGCCAGCAGCACTCAGGGAGGGTACCACGAGCAGTACTTC. Encoded protein: CASSTQGGYHEQYF.

The rearrangement links TRBV11-2 to TRBJ2-5, with D possibly TRBD1 on 6 matching bases. In germline, CDR1 is SGHAT, CDR2 FQNNGV. Trimming took 6 bases from V and 1 from J, leaving 9 bases between them. The CDR3 runs to 13 residues. CDR3 sequence (DNA): TGTGCCAGCAGATCAGGGGTCCAAGAGACCCAGTACTTC. Amino acid sequence: CASRSGVQETQYF.

The rearrangement links TRBV29-1 to TRBJ1-2, with D hard to call. CDR1 is SQVTM and CDR2 is ANQGSEA in the germline V gene. The CDR3 is 12 residues long. V lost 1 base and J lost 4, with 7 bases in between. The CDR3 DNA follows: TGCAGCGTTGAAGGGGAGCCCTATGGCTACACCTTC. The encoded protein is CSVEGEPYGYTF. The full variable domain, with the rest looked up from reference TRBV29-1 and TRBJ1-2, is SAVISQKPSRDICQRGTSLTIQCQVDSQVTMMFWYRQQPGQSLTLIATANQGSEATYESGFVIDKFPISRPNLTFSTLTVSNMSPEDSSIYLCSVEGEPYGYTFGSGTRLTVV.

The gene calls are TRBV19 and TRBJ2-7, with a tentative D call TRBD1 (6 bases). The CDR3 is 14 residues long. Trimming shortened V by 6 bases and J by 5 bases, and 17 bases separated the two germline ends. From germline, CDR1 is LNHDA and CDR2 SQIVND (reference sequence). The CDR3 DNA is TGTGCCAGTAGATGGGGGCAGGGGACCCACGAGCAGTACTTC. Translating gives CASRWGQGTHEQYF.

The rearrangement joins TRBV18 to TRBJ1-2; 12 positions agree with TRBD1. V trimming: 3 bases; J trimming: 4 bases; junction bases outside the gene matches: 6. CDR1 and CDR2 from the germline V gene are KGHSH and LQKENI. CDR3 length: 16 amino acids. The CDR3 spells CASSPWDRGLTYGYTF. The CDR3 nucleotides are TGTGCCAGCTCACCGTGGGACAGGGGGCTCACCTATGGCTACACCTTC.

The chain carries TRBV9 and TRBJ2-5; TRBD1 agrees at 7 bases. Germline assignment: CDR1 SGDLS and CDR2 YYNGEE. This CDR3 region has 14 residues. V was pared by 0 bases and J by 3 bases, with 2 bases of the junction left unmatched. CDR3 nucleotides: TGTGCCAGCAGCGTAGGACAGGGTGAAGAGACCCAGTACTTC. Amino acid sequence: CASSVGQGEETQYF.

This chain connects TRBV19 to TRBJ2-4; weak D call: TRBD2 (6 bases). This CDR3 has 14 residues. Germline values: CDR1 LNHDA, CDR2 SQIVND (reference sequence). V lost 11 bases and J lost 0, with 14 bases in between. The CDR3 nucleotides are TGTGCCTCTGGGGGGTTACTAGCCAAAAACATTCAGTACTTC. Protein product: CASGGLLAKNIQYF.

This chain connects TRBV7-9 to TRBJ2-5; D may be TRBD1 (5 bases). The germline V and J ends were trimmed by 6 bases and 4 bases, with 9 bases remaining between them. Per the germline V gene, CDR1 is SEHNR and CDR2 is FQNEAQ (reference sequence). The CDR3 covers 12 residues. This chain's CDR3 is CASRKGAETQYF. CDR3 bases: TGTGCCAGCAGGAAAGGGGCAGAGACCCAGTACTTC.

The J gene is TRBJ1-3, the V gene TRBV5-4; D is uncertain. CDR1 is SGHNT and CDR2 is YYREEE in the germline V gene (reference sequence). The CDR3 runs to 13 residues. The V end was cut by 4 bases, the J end by 4 bases, with 9 bases between. CDR3: CASSNERGNTIYF. DNA of the CDR3: TGTGCCAGCAGCAATGAGAGAGGAAACACCATATATTTT.

V is TRBV7-8 and J is TRBJ2-3; D is uncertain. The CDR3 is 14 residues long. CDR1 is SGHVS and CDR2 is FQNEAQ in the germline V gene. The V end was cut by 6 bases, the J end by 8 bases, with 18 bases between. This CDR3 is CASSPARVTGTQYF. The CDR3 region has the DNA TGTGCCAGCAGTCCCGCCCGGGTGACGGGTACGCAGTATTTT.

This clone was counted once. CDR3 residues: CASSQGLEGDTQYF. As DNA, the CDR3 is TGCGCCAGCAGCCAGGGGTTGGAGGGAGATACGCAGTATTTT. The gene calls are TRBV4-3 and TRBJ2-3; tentative D call: TRBD2 (6 bases). V lost 3 bases, J lost 5 bases, and 12 bases lay in between. The CDR3 consists of 14 residues. Germline CDR1 LGHNA, CDR2 YSLEER.

The chain has TRBV5-1 and TRBJ1-3; TRBD1 is a possible D gene (6 bases). Per the germline V gene, CDR1 is SGHRS and CDR2 is YFSETQ. CDR3 length: 15 amino acids. Trimming took 4 bases from V and 0 from J, leaving 11 bases between them. CDR3 bases: TGCGCCAGCAGCCCGACAGGATCCTCTGGAAACACCATATATTTT. Translation: CASSPTGSSGNTIYF. Supplemented by reference TRBV5-1 and TRBJ1-3, the full variable domain reads KAGVTQTPRYLIKTRGQQVTLSCSPISGHRSVSWYQQTPGQGLQFLFEYFSETQRNKGNFPGRFSGRQFSNSRSEMNVSTLELGDSALYLCASSPTGSSGNTIYFGEGSWLTVV.

The gene calls are TRBV19 and TRBJ2-2; 9 bases match TRBD1. In germline, CDR1 is LNHDA, CDR2 SQIVND (reference sequence). Trimming took 5 bases from V and 7 from J; bases not matched to a gene: 11. The CDR3 contains 16 residues. Here the CDR3 DNA reads TGTGCCAGTAGTCCGGACAGGGGATTGAGGATCGGGGAGCTGTTTTTT. Protein sequence: CASSPDRGLRIGELFF.

J is TRBJ2-1 and V is TRBV9; 8 bases are a match to TRBD2. CDR3 length: 17 amino acids. The germline V gene has CDR1 SGDLS and CDR2 YYNGEE. With V trimmed by 0 bases and J by 0 bases, 5 bases remained unmatched. The CDR3 nucleotides read TGTGCCAGCAGCGTAGTCGGCGGGGGGTACTCCTACAATGAGCAGTTCTTC. Amino acids: CASSVVGGGYSYNEQFF.

The rearrangement uses TRBV28 and TRBJ2-7; perhaps TRBD2 as D (5 bases). This CDR3 comprises 15 residues. The germline gives CDR1 MDHEN, CDR2 SYDVKM. Trimming took 2 bases from V and 3 from J, leaving 14 bases between them. CDR3 bases: TGTGCCAGCAGTTTACACGGGCGGGTACACTACGAGCAGTACTTC. Protein: CASSLHGRVHYEQYF.

The chain couples TRBV29-1 to TRBJ1-1, with a possible D match to TRBD1 (5 bases). The V end was cut by 1 base, the J end by 7 bases, with 13 bases between. The length of the CDR3 is 13 residues. Germline-derived CDR1 and CDR2 are SQVTM and ANQGSEA. CDR3 DNA: TGCAGCGTTGAAGGGGGCTCGCTCTTTGAAGCTTTCTTT. Translated: CSVEGGSLFEAFF.

The CDR3, as DNA: TGTGCCAGCAGTTACTCGCAAAGGGGTGAGGCTTTCTTT. Its protein product is CASSYSQRGEAFF. The chain is built from TRBV6-5 and TRBJ1-1, with D possibly being TRBD1 (5 bases). Trimming took 0 bases from V and 11 from J, leaving 13 bases between them. The CDR3 is made up of 13 amino acids. The germline V gene encodes CDR1 MNHEY and CDR2 SVGAGI.

The chain links TRBV4-1 to TRBJ2-4, with D tentatively TRBD1 (5 bases). Germline-derived CDR1 and CDR2 are MGHRA and YSYEKL. The V and J ends lost 0 bases and 9 bases respectively, with 21 bases between them. This CDR3 contains 17 residues. CDR3 region: CASSQETPGLGPSIQYF. The CDR3, as DNA: TGCGCCAGCAGCCAAGAAACCCCGGGCCTGGGGCCAAGCATTCAGTACTTC.